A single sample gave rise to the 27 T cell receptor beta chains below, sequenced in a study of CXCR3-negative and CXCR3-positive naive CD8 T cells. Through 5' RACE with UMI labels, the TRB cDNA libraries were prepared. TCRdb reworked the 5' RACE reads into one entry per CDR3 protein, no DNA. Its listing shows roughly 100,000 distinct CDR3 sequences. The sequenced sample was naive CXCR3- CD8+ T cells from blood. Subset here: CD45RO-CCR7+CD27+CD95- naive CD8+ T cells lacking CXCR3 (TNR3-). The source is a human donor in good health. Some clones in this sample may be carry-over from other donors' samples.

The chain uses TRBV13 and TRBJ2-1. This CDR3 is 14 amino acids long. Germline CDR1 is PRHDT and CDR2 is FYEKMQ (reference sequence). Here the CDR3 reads CASSFNYCVVEQFF.

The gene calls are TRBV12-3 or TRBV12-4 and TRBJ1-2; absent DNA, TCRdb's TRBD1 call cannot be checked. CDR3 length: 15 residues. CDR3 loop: CASSLRGRQNYGYTF.

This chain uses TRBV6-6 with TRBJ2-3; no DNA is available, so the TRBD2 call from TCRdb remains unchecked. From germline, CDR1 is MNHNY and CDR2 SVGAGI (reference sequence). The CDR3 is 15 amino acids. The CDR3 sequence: CASSRDGYSTDTQYF.

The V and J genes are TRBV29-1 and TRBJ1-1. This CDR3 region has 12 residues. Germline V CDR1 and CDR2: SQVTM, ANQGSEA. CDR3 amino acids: CSVVSEELVAFF.

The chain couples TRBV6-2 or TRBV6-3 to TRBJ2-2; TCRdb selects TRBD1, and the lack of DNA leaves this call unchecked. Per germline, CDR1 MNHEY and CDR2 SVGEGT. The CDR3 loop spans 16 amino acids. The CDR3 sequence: CASSYLLDSNTGELFF.

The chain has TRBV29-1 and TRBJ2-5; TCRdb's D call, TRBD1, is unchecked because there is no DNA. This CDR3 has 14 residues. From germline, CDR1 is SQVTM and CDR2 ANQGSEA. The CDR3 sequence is CSVEAPDRGETQYF.

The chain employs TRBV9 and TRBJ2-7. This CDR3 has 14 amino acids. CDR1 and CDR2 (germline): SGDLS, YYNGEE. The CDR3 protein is CASSVSGGTYEQYF.

The CDR3 loop is CASSQDEGSTQYF. V is TRBV14 and J is TRBJ2-3; the D gene TCRdb calls, TRBD2, cannot be checked with no DNA. Germline V CDR1 and CDR2: SGHDN, FVKESK. The CDR3 extends over 13 amino acids.

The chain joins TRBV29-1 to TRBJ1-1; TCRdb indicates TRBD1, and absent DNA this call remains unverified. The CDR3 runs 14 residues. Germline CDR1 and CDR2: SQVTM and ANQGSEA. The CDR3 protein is CSVDHRGDYTEAFF.

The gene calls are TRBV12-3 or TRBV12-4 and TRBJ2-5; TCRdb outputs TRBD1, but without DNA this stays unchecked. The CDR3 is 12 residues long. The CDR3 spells CATANRPETQYF.

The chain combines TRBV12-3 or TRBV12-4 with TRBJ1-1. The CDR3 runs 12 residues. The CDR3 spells CASSFGLTEAFF.

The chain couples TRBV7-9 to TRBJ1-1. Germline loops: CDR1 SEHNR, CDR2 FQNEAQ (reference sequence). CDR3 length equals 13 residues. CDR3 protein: CASSLPAAEEAFF.

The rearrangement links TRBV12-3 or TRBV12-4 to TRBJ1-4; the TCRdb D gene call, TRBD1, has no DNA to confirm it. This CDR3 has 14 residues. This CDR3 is CASSLVVEGVKLFF.

CDR3 amino acids: CSATKGGPQHF. The genes are TRBV20-1 and TRBJ1-5; TCRdb's D call of TRBD1 is untestable without DNA. Germline loops: CDR1 DFQATT, CDR2 SNEGSKA (reference sequence). The CDR3 sequence is 11 residues long.

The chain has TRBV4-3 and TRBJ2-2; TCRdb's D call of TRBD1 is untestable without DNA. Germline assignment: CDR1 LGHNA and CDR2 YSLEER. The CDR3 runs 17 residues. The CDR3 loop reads CASSQDVAGAGTGELFF.

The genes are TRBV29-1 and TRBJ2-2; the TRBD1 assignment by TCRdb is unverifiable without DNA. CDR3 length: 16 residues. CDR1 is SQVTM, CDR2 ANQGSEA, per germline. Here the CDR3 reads CSVEEGGTGMTGELFF.

This CDR3 reads CASSLMGQGVDEQYF. The chain employs TRBV5-1 and TRBJ2-7; TCRdb proposes TRBD1, but this gene call is untestable without DNA. From germline, CDR1 is SGHRS and CDR2 YFSETQ. This CDR3 has 15 residues.

CDR3 region: CASSQGSLGNQPQHF. The V call is TRBV4-3, the J call TRBJ1-5. The CDR3 is made up of 15 amino acids. CDR1 is LGHNA, CDR2 YSLEER, per germline.

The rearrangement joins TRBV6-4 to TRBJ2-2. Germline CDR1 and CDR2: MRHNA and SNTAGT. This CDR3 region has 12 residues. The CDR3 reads CASSSNTGELFF.

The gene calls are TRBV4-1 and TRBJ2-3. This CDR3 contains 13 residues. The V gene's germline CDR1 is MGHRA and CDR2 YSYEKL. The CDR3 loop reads CASSQGPTDTQYF.

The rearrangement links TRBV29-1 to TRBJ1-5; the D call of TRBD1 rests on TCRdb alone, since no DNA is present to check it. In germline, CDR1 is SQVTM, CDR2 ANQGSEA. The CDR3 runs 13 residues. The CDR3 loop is CSVRLAGNQPQHF.

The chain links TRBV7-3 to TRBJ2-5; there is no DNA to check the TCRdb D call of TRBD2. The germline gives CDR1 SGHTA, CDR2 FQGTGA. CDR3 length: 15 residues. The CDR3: CASSNAAGGAETQYF. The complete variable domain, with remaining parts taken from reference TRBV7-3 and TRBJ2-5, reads GAGVSQTPSNKVTEKGKYVELRCDPISGHTALYWYRQSLGQGPEFLIYFQGTGAADDSGLPNDRFFAVRPEGSVSTLKIQRTERGDSAVYLCASSNAAGGAETQYFGPGTRLLVL.

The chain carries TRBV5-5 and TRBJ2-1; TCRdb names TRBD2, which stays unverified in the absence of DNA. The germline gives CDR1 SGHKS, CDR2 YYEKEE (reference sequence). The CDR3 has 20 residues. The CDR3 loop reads CASSLSGQLAGGVPYNEQFF.

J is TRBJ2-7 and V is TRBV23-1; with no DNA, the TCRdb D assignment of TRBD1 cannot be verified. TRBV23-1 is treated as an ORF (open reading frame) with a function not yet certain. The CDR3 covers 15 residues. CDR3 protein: CASSRKTGCSSEQYF.

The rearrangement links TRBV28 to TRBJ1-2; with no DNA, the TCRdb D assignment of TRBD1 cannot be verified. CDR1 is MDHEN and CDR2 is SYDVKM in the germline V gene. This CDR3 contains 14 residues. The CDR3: CASSQNREWDGYTF.

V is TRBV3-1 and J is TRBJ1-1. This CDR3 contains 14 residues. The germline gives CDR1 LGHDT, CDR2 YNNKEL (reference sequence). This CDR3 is CASSHLPGGAEAFF.

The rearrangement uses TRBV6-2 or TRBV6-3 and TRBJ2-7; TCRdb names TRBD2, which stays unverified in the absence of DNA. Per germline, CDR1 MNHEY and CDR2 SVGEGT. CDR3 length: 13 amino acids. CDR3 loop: CASGEGENDEQYF.